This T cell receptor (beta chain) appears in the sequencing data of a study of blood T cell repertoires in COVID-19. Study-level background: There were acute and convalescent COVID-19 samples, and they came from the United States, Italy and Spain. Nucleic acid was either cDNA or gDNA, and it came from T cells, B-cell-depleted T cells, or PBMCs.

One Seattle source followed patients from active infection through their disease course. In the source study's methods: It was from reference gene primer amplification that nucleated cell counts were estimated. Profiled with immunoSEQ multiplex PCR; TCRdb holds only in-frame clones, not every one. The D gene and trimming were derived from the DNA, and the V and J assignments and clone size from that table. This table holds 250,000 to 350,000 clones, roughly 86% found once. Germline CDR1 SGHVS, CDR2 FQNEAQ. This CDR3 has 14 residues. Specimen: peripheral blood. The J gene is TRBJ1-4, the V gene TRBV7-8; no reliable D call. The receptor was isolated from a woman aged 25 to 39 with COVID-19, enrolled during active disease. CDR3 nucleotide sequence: TGTGCATCGAGCGGCAGCGCAACTAATGAAAAACTGTTTTTT. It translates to CASSGSATNEKLFF. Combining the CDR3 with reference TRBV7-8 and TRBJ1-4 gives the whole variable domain GAGVSQSPRYKVAKRGQDVALRCDPISGHVSLFWYQQALGQGPEFLTYFQNEAQLDKSGLPSDRFFAERPEGSVSTLKIQRTQQEDSAVYLCASSGSATNEKLFFGSGTQLSVL.